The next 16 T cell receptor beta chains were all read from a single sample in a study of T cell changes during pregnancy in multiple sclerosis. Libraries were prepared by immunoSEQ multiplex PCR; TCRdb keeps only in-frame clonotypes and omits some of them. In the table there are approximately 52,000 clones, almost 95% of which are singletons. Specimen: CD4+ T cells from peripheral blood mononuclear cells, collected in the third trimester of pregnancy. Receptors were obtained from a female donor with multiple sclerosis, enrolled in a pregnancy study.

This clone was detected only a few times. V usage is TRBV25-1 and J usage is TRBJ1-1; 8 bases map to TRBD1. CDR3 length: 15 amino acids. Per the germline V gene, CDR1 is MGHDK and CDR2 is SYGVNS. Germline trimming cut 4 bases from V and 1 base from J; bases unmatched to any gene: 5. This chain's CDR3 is CASSGWDRRNTEAFF. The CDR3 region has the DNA TGTGCCAGCAGTGGCTGGGACAGGAGGAACACTGAAGCTTTCTTT.

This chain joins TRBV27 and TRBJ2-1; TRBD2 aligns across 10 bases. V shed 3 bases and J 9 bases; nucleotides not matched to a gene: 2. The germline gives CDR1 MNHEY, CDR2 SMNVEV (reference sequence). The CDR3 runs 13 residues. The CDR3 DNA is TGTGCCAGCAGTTTCCTAGCGGGAGTTGAGCAGTTCTTC. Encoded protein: CASSFLAGVEQFF.

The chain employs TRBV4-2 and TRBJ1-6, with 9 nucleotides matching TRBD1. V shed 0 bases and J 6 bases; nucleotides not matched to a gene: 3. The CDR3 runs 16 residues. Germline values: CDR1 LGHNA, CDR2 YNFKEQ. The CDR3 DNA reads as TGTGCCAGCAGCCAAGATGGGACAGGGCCTAATTCACCCCTCCACTTT. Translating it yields CASSQDGTGPNSPLHF.

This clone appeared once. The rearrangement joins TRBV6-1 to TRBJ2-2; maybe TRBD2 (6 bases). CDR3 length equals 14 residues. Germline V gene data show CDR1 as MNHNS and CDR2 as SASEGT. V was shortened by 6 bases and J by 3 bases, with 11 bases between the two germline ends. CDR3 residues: CASRSEGDTGELFF. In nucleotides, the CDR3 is TGTGCCAGCAGATCGGAGGGTGACACCGGGGAGCTGTTTTTT.

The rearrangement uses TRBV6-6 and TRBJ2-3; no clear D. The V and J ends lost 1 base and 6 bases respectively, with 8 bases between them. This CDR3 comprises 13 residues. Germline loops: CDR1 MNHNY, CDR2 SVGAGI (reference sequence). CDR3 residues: CASSYLSGDTQYF. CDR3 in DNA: TGTGCCAGCAGTTACTTGTCGGGTGATACGCAGTATTTT.

The CDR3 nucleotides are TGTGCAAGCGGGGGAGGGATTTCGGAGACCCAGTACTTC. Its protein is CASGGGISETQYF. V is TRBV19 and J is TRBJ2-5; 8 bases are shared with TRBD2. The germline gives CDR1 LNHDA, CDR2 SQIVND (reference sequence). The CDR3 covers 13 residues. Looking up the rest from reference TRBV19 and TRBJ2-5 gives the full variable domain: DGGITQSPKYLFRKEGQNVTLSCEQNLNHDAMYWYRQDPGQGLRLIYYSQIVNDFQKGDIAEGYSVSREKKESFPLTVTSAQKNPTAFYLCASGGGISETQYFGPGTRLLVL.

The CDR3 here is CASKGGRDYEQYF. The CDR3 nucleotides read TGTGCCAGCAAAGGCGGGAGAGACTACGAGCAGTACTTC. The chain joins TRBV6-6 to TRBJ2-7; 7 nucleotides agree with TRBD2. Germline trimming cut 7 bases from V and 3 bases from J; bases unmatched to any gene: 6. This CDR3 is built from 13 residues. CDR1 MNHNY and CDR2 SVGAGI come from the germline V gene (reference sequence).

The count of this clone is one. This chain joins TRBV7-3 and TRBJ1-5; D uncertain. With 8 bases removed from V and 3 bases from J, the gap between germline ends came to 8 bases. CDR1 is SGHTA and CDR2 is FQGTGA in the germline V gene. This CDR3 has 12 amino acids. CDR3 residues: CASCGPNQPQHF. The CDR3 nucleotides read TGTGCCAGCTGCGGGCCCAATCAGCCCCAGCATTTT.

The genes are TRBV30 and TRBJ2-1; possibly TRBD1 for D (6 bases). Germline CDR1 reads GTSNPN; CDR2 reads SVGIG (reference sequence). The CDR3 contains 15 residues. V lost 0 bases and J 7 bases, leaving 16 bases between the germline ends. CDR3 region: CAWSVLVGAGNEQFF. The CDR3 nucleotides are TGTGCCTGGAGTGTTTTGGTGGGGGCGGGTAATGAGCAGTTCTTC.

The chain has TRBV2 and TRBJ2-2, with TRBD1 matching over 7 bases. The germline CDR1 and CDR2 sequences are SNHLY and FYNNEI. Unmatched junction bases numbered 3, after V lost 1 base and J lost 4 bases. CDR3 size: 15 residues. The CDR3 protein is CASSEGDRVTGELFF. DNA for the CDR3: TGTGCCAGCAGTGAAGGAGACAGGGTCACCGGGGAGCTGTTTTTT.

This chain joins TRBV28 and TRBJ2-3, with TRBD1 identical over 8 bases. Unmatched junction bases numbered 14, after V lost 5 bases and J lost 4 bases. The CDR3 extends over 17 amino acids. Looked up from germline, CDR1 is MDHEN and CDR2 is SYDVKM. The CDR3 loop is CASSHRLGTGGADTQYF. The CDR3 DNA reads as TGTGCCAGCAGTCACCGATTGGGGACAGGTGGGGCAGATACGCAGTATTTT.

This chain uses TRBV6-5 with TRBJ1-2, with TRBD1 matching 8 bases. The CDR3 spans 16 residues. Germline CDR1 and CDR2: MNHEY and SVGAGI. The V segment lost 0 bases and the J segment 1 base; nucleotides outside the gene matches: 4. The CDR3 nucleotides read TGTGCCAGCAGTTACTCTACAGGGGGATTTAACTATGGCTACACCTTC. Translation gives CASSYSTGGFNYGYTF.

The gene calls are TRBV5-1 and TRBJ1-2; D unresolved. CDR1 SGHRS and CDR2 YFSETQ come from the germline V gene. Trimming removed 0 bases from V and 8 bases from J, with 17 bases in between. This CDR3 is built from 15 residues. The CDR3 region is CASSLGTAVAEGYTF. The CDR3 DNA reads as TGCGCCAGCAGCTTGGGGACGGCCGTAGCGGAGGGCTACACCTTC.

CDR3 residues: CASSLAGGAGYNEQFF. In DNA form, the CDR3 reads TGTGCCAGCAGCTTAGCTGGGGGGGCGGGTTACAATGAGCAGTTCTTC. The rearrangement joins TRBV7-6 to TRBJ2-1, with a tentative D call TRBD2 (7 bases). Germline lookup yields CDR1 SGHVS and CDR2 FNYEAQ. The CDR3 loop spans 16 amino acids. Trimming took off 0 bases at V and 4 bases at J, with 13 bases between the two ends.

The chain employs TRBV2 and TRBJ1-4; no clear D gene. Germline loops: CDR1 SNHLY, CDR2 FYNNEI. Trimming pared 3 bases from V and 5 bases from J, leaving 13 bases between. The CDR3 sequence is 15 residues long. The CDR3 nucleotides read TGTGCCAGCAGTGATCAGACTCAGTGGAATGAAAAACTGTTTTTT. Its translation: CASSDQTQWNEKLFF. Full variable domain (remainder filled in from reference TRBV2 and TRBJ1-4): EPEVTQTPSHQVTQMGQEVILRCVPISNHLYFYWYRQILGQKVEFLVSFYNNEISEKSEIFDDQFSVERPDGSNFTLKIRSTKLEDSAMYFCASSDQTQWNEKLFFGSGTQLSVL.

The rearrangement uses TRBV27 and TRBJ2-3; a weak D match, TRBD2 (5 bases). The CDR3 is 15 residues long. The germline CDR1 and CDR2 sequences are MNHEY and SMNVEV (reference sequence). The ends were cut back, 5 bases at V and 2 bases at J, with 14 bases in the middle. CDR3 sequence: CASSPGRGDTDTQYF. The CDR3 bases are TGTGCCAGCAGTCCGGGCCGGGGAGACACAGATACGCAGTATTTT.